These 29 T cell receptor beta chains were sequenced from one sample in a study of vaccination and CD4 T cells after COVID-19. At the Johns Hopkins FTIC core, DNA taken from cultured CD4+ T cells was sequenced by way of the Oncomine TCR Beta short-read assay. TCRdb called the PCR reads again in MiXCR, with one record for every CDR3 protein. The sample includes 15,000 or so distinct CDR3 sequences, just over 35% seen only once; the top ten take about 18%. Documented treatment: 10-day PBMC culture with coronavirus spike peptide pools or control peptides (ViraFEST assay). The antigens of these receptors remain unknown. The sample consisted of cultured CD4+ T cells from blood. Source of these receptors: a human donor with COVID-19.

The CDR3 bases are TGTGCCAGCAGCCCCCGAACAGGGACGCCGAACACCGGGGAGCTGTTTTTT. Protein sequence: CASSPRTGTPNTGELFF. The chain is built from TRBV7-2 and TRBJ2-2; tentatively, D is TRBD1 (6 bases). Trimming left V 5 bases short and J 0 bases short, with 16 bases between. The CDR3 length is 17 residues. In germline, CDR1 is SGHTA, CDR2 FQGNSA.

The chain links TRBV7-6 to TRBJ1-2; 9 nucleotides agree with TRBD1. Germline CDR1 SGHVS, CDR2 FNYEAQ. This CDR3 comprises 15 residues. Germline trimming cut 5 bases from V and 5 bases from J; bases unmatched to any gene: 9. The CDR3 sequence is CASSGGGTGRYGYTF. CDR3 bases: TGTGCCAGCAGCGGAGGTGGGACAGGGAGGTATGGCTACACCTTC. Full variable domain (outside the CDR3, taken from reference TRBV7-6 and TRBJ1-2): GAGVSQSPRYKVTKRGQDVALRCDPISGHVSLYWYRQALGQGPEFLTYFNYEAQQDKSGLPNDRFSAERPEGSISTLTIQRTEQRDSAMYRCASSGGGTGRYGYTFGSGTRLTVV.

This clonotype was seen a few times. The CDR3: CASSTFEGGEQFF. The CDR3 DNA sequence: TGTGCCAGCAGCACCTTCGAAGGCGGTGAGCAGTTCTTC. The J gene is TRBJ2-1, the V gene TRBV7-3, with D uncertain. The CDR3 totals 13 residues. V was trimmed by 5 bases and J by 9 bases, leaving 14 bases between them. Germline V gene lookup returns CDR1 SGHTA and CDR2 FQGTGA.

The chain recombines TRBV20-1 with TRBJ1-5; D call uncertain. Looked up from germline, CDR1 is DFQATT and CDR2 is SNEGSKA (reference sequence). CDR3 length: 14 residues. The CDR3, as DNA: TGCAGCTGTTCTGGATCCGGGAGCAATCAGCCCCAGCATTTT. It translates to CSCSGSGSNQPQHF.

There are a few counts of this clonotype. CDR3 nucleotides: TGTGCCAGCAGCCCGAGGGGGGTTTCACCCCTCCACTTT. This gives the protein CASSPRGVSPLHF. The chain links TRBV6-1 to TRBJ1-6; a weak D match, TRBD1 (6 bases). Germline CDR1 and CDR2: MNHNS and SASEGT. This CDR3 has 13 residues. V was shortened by 6 bases and J by 9 bases, with 12 bases between the two germline ends.

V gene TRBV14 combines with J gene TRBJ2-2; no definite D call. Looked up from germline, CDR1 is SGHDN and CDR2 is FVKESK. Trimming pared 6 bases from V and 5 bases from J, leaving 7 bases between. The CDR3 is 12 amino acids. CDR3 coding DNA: TGTGCCAGCAGTATGAGGACCGGGGAGCTGTTTTTT. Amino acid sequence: CASSMRTGELFF. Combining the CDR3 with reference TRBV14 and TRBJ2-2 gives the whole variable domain EAGVTQFPSHSVIEKGQTVTLRCDPISGHDNLYWYRRVMGKEIKFLLHFVKESKQDESGMPNNRFLAERTGGTYSTLKVQPAELEDSGVYFCASSMRTGELFFGEGSRLTVL.

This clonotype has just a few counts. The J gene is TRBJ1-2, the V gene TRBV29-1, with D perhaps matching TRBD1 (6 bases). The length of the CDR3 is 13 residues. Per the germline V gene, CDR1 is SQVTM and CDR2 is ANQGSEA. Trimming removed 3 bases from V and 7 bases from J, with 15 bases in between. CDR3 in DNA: TGCAGCGTTGAGCCCAACAGGGCTGTTGGCTACACCTTC. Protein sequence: CSVEPNRAVGYTF.

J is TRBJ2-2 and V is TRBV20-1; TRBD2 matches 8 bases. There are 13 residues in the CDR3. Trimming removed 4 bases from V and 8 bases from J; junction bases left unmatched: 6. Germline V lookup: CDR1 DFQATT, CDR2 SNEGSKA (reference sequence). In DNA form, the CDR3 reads TGCAGTGCTACGGGACCGGGAGGGGGGGAGCTGTTTTTT. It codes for CSATGPGGGELFF.

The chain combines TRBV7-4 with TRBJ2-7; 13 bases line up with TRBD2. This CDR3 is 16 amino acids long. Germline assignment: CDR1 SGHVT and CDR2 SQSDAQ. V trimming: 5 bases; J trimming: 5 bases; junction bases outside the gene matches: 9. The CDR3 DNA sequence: TGTGCCAGCAGCGAACTAGCGGGGGGGCCTCGGGACGAGCAGTACTTC. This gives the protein CASSELAGGPRDEQYF. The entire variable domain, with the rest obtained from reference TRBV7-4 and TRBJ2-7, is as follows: GAGVSQSPRYKVAKRGRDVALRCDSISGHVTLYWYRQTLGQGSEVLTYSQSDAQRDKSGRPSGRFSAERPERSVSTLKIQRTEQGDSAVYLCASSELAGGPRDEQYFGPGTRLTVT.

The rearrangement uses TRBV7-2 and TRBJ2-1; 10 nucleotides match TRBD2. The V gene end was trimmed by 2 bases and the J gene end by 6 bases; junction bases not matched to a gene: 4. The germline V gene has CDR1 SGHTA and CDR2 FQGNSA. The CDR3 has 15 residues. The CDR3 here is CASSLKSGGANEQFF. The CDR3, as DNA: TGTGCCAGCAGCTTAAAAAGCGGGGGGGCCAATGAGCAGTTCTTC.

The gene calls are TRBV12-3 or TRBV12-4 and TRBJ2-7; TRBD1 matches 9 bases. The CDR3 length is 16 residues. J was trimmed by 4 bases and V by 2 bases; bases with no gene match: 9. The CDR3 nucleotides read TGTGCCAGCAGTTTATCGGGACAGGGTCCCCCTTACGAGCAGTACTTC. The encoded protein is CASSLSGQGPPYEQYF.

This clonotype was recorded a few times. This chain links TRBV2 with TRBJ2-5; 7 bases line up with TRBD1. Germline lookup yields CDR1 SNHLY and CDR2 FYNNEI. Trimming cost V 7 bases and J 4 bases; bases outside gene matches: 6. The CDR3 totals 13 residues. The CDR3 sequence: CASTLRGPETQYF. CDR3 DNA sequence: TGTGCCAGCACCCTTAGGGGGCCAGAGACCCAGTACTTC.

The CDR3 coding sequence is TGTGCCAGCAGTCGTACGACTAGCGGGGTAAATACGCAGTATTTT. It yields the protein CASSRTTSGVNTQYF. The chain has TRBV6-2 or TRBV6-3 and TRBJ2-3; 11 bases are a match to TRBD2. The CDR3 is made up of 15 amino acids. CDR1 is MNHEY, CDR2 SVGEGT, per germline. Trimming at V came to 5 bases and at J to 7 bases, leaving 8 bases not matched to a gene.

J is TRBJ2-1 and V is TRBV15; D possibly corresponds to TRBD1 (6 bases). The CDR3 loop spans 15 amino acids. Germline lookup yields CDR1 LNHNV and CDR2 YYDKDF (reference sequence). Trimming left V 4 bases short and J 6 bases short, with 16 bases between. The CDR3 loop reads CATSIRQGTVNEQFF. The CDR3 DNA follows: TGTGCCACCAGCATACGGCAGGGGACGGTCAATGAGCAGTTCTTC.

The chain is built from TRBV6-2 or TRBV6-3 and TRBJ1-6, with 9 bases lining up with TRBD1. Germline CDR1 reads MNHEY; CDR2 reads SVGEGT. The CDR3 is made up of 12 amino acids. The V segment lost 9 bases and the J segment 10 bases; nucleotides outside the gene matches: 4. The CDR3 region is CASRQGGSPLHF. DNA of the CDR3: TGTGCCAGTCGACAGGGGGGCTCACCCCTCCACTTT.

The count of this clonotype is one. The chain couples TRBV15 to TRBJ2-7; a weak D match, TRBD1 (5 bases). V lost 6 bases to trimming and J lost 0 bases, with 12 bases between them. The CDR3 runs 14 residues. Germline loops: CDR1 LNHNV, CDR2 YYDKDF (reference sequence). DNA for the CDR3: TGTGCCACCAGGGCAACAGGTTACTCCTACGAGCAGTACTTC. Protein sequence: CATRATGYSYEQYF. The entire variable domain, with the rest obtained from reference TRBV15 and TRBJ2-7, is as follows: DAMVIQNPRYQVTQFGKPVTLSCSQTLNHNVMYWYQQKSSQAPKLLFHYYDKDFNNEADTPDNFQSRRPNTSFCFLDIRSPGLGDTAMYLCATRATGYSYEQYFGPGTRLTVT.

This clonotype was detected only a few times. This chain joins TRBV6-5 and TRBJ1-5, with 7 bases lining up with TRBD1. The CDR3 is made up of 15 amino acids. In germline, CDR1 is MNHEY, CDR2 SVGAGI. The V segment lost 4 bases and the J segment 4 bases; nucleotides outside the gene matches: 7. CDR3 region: CASSSAGTDNQPQHF. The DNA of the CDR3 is TGTGCCAGCAGTTCGGCCGGGACAGATAATCAGCCCCAGCATTTT.

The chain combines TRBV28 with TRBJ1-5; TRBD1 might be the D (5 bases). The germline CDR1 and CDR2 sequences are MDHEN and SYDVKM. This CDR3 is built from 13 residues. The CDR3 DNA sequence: TGTGTTATTTCGGGGCCCGGCAATCAGCCCCAGCATTTT. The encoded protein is CVISGPGNQPQHF.

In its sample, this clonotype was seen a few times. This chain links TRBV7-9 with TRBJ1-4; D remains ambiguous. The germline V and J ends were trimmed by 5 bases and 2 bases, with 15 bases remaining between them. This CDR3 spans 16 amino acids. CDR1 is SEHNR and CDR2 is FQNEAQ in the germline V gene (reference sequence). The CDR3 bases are TGTGCCAGCAGCACCCCGCTGGGGAGGACTAATGAAAAACTGTTTTTT. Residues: CASSTPLGRTNEKLFF.

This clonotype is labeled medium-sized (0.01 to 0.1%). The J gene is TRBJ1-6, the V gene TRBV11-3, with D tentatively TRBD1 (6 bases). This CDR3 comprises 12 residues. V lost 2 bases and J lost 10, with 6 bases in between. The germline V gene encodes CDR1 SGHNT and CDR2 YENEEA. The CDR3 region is CASSLQGSPLHF. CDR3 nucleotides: TGTGCCAGCAGCTTACAGGGGTCACCCCTCCACTTT.

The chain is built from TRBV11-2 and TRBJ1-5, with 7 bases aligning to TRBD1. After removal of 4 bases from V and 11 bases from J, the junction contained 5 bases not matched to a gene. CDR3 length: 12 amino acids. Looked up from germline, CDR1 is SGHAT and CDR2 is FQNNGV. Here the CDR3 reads CASSSNDRAQHF. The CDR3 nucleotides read TGTGCCAGCAGCTCCAATGACAGGGCCCAGCATTTT.

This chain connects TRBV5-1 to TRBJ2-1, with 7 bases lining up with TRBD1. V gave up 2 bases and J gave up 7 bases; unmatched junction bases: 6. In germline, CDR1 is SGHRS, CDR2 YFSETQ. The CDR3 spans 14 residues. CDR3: CASSFVGTVNEQFF. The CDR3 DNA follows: TGCGCCAGCAGCTTTGTTGGGACAGTAAATGAGCAGTTCTTC.

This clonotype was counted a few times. The CDR3, as DNA: TGTGCCAGTAGGGAGGGTAGCTACTATGGCTACACCTTC. Its translation: CASREGSYYGYTF. V usage is TRBV19 and J usage is TRBJ1-2; D is ambiguous. The CDR3 runs to 13 residues. Germline V CDR1 and CDR2: LNHDA, SQIVND (reference sequence). Trimming took 6 bases from V and 3 from J, leaving 11 bases between them.

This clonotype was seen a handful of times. CDR3 in DNA: TGTGCCAGCAGCTTTGGGGGGCCGAACACCGGGGAGCTGTTTTTT. The encoded protein is CASSFGGPNTGELFF. The chain joins TRBV7-9 to TRBJ2-2; either TRBD1 or TRBD2 may fit D (6 bases each). V was trimmed by 3 bases and J by 0 bases, leaving 8 bases between them. Germline V gene lookup returns CDR1 SEHNR and CDR2 FQNEAQ (reference sequence). The CDR3 has 15 amino acids.

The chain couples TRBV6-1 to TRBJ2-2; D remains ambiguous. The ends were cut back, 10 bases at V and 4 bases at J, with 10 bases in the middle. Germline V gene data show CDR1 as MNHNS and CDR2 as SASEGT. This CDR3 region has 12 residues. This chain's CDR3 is CAIPIRTGELFF. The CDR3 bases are TGTGCCATCCCAATCCGCACCGGGGAGCTGTTTTTT.

The CDR3 reads CASVPRDRGTGANVLTF. CDR3 bases: TGTGCCAGCGTCCCCCGGGACAGGGGGACTGGGGCCAACGTCCTGACTTTC. The V call is TRBV6-1, the J call TRBJ2-6; 11 bases fit TRBD1. The CDR3 has 17 amino acids. V was clipped by 8 bases and J by 2 bases; unmatched bases: 8. The V gene's germline CDR1 is MNHNS and CDR2 SASEGT.

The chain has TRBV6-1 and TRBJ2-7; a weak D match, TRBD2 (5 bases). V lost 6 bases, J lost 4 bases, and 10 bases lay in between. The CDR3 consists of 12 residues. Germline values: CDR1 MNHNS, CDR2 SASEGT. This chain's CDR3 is CASRAGGYEQYF. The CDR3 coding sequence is TGTGCCAGCAGGGCGGGTGGGTACGAGCAGTACTTC.

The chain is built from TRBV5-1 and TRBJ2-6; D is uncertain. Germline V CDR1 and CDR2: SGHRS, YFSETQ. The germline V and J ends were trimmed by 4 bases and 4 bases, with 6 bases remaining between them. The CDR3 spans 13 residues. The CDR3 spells CASSRGGANVLTF. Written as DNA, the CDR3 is TGCGCCAGCAGCCGCGGAGGGGCCAACGTCCTGACTTTC.

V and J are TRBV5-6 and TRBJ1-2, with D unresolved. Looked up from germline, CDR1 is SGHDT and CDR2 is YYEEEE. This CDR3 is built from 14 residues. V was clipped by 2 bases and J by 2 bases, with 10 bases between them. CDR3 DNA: TGTGCCAGCAGCTTAGGGCGGACGAACTATGGCTACACCTTC. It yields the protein CASSLGRTNYGYTF.